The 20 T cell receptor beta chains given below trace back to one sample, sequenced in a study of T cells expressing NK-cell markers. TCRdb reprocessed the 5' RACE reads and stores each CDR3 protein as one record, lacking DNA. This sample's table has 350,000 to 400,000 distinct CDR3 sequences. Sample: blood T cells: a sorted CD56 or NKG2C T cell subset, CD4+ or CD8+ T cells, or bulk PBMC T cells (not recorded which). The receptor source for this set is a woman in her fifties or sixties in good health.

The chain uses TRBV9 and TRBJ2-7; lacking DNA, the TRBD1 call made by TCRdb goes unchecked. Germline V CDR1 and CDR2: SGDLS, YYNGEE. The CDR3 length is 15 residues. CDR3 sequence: CASSVEGQGTDEQYF.

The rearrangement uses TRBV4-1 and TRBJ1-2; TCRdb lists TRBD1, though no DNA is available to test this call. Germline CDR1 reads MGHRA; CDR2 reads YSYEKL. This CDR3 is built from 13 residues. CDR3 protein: CASSKGQDYGYTF.

The CDR3 loop reads CASSQETSGSNEQYF. This rearrangement joins TRBV3-1 to TRBJ2-7; with no DNA, the TCRdb D assignment of TRBD2 cannot be verified. The CDR3 has 15 amino acids. Per the germline V gene, CDR1 is LGHDT and CDR2 is YNNKEL (reference sequence).

The CDR3 spells CASSPRTLLHNEQFF. The chain uses TRBV4-1 and TRBJ2-1; TCRdb designates TRBD2, a call that cannot be tested without DNA. The germline CDR1 and CDR2 sequences are MGHRA and YSYEKL. The CDR3 has 15 residues.

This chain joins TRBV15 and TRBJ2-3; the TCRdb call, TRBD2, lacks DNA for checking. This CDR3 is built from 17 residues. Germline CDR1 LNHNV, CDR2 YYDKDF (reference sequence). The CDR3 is CATSRDGLAGFTDTQYF.

The CDR3 loop reads CASSFSGYQETQYF. V gene TRBV11-1 combines with J gene TRBJ2-5. This CDR3 spans 14 amino acids. Germline CDR1 and CDR2: SGHAT and FQDESV (reference sequence).

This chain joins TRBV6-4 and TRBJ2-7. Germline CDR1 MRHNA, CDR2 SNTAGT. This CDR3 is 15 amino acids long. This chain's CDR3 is CASSADRPHNYEQYF.

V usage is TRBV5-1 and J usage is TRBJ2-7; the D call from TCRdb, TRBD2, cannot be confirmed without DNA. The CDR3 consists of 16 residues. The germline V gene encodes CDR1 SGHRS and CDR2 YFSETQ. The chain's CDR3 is CASSLAPLAGGYEQYF.

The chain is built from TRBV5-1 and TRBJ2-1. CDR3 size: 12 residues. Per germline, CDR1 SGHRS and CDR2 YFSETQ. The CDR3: CASSLVAVEQFF.

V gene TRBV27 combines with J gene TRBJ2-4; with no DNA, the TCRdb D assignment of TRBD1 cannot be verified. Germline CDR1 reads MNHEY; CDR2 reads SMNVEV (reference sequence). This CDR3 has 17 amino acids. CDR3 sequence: CASSRPVQGSAKNIQYF.

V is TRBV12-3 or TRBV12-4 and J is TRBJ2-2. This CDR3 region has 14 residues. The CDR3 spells CASTLSPNTGELFF.

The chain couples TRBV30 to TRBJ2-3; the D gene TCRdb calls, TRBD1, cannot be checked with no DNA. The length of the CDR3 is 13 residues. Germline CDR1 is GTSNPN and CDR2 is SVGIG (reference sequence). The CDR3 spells CAWSVRERDTQYF.

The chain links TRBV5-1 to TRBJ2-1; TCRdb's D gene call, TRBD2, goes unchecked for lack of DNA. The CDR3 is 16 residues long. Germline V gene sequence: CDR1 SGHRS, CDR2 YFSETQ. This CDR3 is CASRPPSSGIGNEQFF.

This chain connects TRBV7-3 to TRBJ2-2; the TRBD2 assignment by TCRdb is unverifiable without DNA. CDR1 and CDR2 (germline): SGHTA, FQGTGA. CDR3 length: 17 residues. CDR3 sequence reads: CASTSGWTSGNTGELFF.

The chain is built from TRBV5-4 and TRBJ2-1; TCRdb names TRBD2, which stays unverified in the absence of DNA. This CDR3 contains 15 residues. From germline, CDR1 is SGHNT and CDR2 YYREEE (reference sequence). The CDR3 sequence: CASRSGQGKYNEQFF.

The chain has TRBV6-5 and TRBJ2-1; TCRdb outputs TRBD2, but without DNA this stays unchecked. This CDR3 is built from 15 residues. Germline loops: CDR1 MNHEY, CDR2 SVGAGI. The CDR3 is CASSYRAGGSGEQFF.

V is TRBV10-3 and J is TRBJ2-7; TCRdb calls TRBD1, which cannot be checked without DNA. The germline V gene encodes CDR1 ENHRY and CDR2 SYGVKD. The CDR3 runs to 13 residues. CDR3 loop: CAISGGQDYEQYF.

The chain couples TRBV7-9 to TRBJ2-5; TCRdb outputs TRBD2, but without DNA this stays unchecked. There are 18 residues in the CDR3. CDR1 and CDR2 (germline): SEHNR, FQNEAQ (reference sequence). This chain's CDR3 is CASSPEGLAGPQGETQYF.

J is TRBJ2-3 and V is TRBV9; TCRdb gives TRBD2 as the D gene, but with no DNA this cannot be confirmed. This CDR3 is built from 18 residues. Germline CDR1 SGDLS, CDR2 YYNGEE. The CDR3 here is CASSVRLAGGTSTDTQYF.

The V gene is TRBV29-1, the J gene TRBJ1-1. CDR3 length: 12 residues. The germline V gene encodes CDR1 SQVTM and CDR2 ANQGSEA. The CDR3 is CSVYRLNTEAFF.